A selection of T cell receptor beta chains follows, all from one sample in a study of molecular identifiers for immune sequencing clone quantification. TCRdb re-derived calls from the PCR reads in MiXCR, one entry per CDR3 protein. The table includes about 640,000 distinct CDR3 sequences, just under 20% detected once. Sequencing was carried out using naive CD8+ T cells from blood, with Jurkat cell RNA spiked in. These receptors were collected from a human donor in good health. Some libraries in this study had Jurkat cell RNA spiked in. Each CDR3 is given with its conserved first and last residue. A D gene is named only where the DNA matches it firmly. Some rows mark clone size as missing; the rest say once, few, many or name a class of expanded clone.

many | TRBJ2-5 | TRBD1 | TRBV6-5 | TGTGCCAGCAGCGAGGACAGGGGGGTTCAAGAGACCCAGTACTTC | CASSEDRGVQETQYF
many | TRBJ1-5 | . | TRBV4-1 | TGCGCCAGCAGCCAAGATGGACGGGCGGGGGACAATCAGCCCCAGCATTTT | CASSQDGRAGDNQPQHF
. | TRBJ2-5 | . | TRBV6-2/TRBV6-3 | TGTGCCAGCAGCCCCGATAAGCCCCAGTACTTC | CASSPDKPQYF
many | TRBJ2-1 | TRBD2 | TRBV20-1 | TGCAGTGCCACGACTAGCGGGACCCTTAGCTCCTACAATGAGCAGTTCTTC | CSATTSGTLSSYNEQFF
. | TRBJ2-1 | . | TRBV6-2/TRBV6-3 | TGTGCCGGCAGTTACGGGGCGGGGGAGCAGTTCTTC | CAGSYGAGEQFF
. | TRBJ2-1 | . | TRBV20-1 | TGCAGTGCTAGAGCCCCGGATGAGCAGTTCTTC | CSARAPDEQFF
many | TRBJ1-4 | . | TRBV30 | TGTGCCTGGACCTTGGTAGGGTCCGATGAAAAACTGTTTTTT | CAWTLVGSDEKLFF
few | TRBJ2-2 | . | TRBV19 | TGTGCCAGTAGTATAGACGCCGGGAGCGGCGGGGAGCTGTTTTTT | CASSIDAGSGGELFF
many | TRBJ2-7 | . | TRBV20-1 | TGCAGTGCTAGAGTGTTAGGGACCTACGAGCAGTACTTC | CSARVLGTYEQYF
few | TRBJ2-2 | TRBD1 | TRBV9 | TGTGCCAGCAGCCCGCCGGACAGGGGGCCGAACACCGGGGAGCTGTTTTTT | CASSPPDRGPNTGELFF
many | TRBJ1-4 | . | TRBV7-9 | TGTGCCAGCAGCTCCCGATCCAAATATAATGAAAAACTGTTTTTT | CASSSRSKYNEKLFF
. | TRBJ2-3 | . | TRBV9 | TGTGCCAGCAGCGTTAGATCCAGGGGTTGGTTGACAGATACGCAGTATTTT | CASSVRSRGWLTDTQYF
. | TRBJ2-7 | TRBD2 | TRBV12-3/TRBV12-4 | TGTGCCAGCAGTAGCGGGAGGGCGAGAGCCTACGAGCAGTACTTC | CASSSGRARAYEQYF
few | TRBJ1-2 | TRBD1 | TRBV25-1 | TGTGCCACCGAGGGACAGGGAATAGGCTACACCTTC | CATEGQGIGYTF
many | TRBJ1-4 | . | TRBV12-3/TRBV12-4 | TGTGCCAGCACGGGTGTTGATGAAAAACTGTTTTTT | CASTGVDEKLFF
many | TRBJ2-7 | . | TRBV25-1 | TGTGCCAGCAGTGATTGGGAGGTGTGGGGCGGCGACGAGCAGTACTTC | CASSDWEVWGGDEQYF
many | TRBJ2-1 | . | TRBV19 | TGTGCCAGTAGTTACGGGGCTGACAATGAGCAGTTCTTC | CASSYGADNEQFF
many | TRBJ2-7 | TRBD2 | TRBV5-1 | TGCGCCAGCAGCTTGGAGGCTAGCGGGAGCCTGTCCTCCTACGAGCAGTACTTC | CASSLEASGSLSSYEQYF
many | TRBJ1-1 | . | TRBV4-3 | TGCGCCAGCAGCCAAGATAACAGGGTAAATGGAGCTTTCTTT | CASSQDNRVNGAFF